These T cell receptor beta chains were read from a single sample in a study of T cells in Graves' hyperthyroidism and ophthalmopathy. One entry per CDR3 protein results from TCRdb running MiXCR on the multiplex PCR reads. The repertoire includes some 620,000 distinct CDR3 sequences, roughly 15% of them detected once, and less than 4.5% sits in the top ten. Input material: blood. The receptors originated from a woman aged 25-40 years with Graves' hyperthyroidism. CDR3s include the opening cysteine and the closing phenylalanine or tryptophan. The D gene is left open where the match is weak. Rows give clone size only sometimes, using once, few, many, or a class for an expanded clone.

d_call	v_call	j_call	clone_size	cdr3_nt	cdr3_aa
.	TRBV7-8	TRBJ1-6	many	TGTGCCAGCAGCTCTCAGACAGTTAATTCACCCCTCCACTTT	CASSSQTVNSPLHF
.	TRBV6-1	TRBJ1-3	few	TGTGCCAGCAGTCCCGTGGGGGTCTCTGGAAACACCATATATTTT	CASSPVGVSGNTIYF
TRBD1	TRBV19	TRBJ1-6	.	TGTGCCAGTAGTGATACGACAGGGGGTTATTATTCACCCCTCCACTTT	CASSDTTGGYYSPLHF
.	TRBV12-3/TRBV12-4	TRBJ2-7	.	TGTGCCAGCAGCCCGGGACCGGGCTCGGGAGAGCAGTACTTC	CASSPGPGSGEQYF
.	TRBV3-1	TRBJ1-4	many	TGTGCCAGCAGCCAAGATACAGCATATGGGGCTAATGAAAAACTGTTTTTT	CASSQDTAYGANEKLFF
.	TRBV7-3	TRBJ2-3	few	TGTGCCAGCAGCCCCCAAGGGACTGAAGATACGCAGTATTTT	CASSPQGTEDTQYF
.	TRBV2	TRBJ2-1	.	TGTGCCAGCAGTTCCGAGACAGGTACCTACAATGAGCAGTTCTTC	CASSSETGTYNEQFF
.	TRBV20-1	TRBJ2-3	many	TGCAGTGCTAGAGGTCCGGGACGGACCACAGATACGCAGTATTTT	CSARGPGRTTDTQYF
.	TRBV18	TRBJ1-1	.	TGTGCCAGCTCACCTCCTGGGCGGGGGACGAACACTGAAGCTTTCTTT	CASSPPGRGTNTEAFF
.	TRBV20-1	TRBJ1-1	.	TGCAGTGCTAGAGGTCGGGCCAGAAACACTGAAGCTTTCTTT	CSARGRARNTEAFF
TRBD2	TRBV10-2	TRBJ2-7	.	TGCGCCAGCAGTGAGTCGGGACTAGCGGGAGGGCCCTACGAGCAGTACTTC	CASSESGLAGGPYEQYF
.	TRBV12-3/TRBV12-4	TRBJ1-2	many	TGTGCCAGCCTTGGACACCCTAACTATGGCTACACCTTC	CASLGHPNYGYTF
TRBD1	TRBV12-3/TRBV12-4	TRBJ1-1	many	TGTGCCAGCAGTTTGGGACAGGGCAACTCTGAAGCTTTCTTT	CASSLGQGNSEAFF
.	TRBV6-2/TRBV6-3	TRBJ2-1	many	TGTGCCAGCAGTTACTCTCATGTAACCTACAATGAGCAGTTCTTC	CASSYSHVTYNEQFF
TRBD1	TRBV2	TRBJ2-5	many	TGTGCCAGCAGTGACGGACAGGGGGCAAGAGAGACCCAGTACTTC	CASSDGQGARETQYF
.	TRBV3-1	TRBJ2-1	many	TGTGCCAGCAGCCAAGTTCATGAGCAGTTCTTC	CASSQVHEQFF
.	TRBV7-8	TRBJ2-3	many	TGTGCCAGCAGCTTAGTTTTGACAGATACGCAGTATTTT	CASSLVLTDTQYF
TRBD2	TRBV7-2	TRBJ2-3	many	TGTGCCAGCAGCACCAGGGCTAGCGGGAGCGATACGCAGTATTTT	CASSTRASGSDTQYF
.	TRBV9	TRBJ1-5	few	TGTGCCAGCAGCCTAGACAGCTACTATCAGCCCCAGCATTTT	CASSLDSYYQPQHF
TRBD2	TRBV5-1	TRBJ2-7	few	TGCGCCAGCAGCTCTCCGGGACTAGGAGGCGAGCAGTACTTC	CASSSPGLGGEQYF
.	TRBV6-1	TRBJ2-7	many	TGTGCCAGCAGTGAATACGGTTTTGGGACTCTAACCTACGAGCAGTACTTC	CASSEYGFGTLTYEQYF
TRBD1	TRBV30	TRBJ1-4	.	TGTGCCTGGAGTGCCAGGGGGTGGAGAAATGAAAAACTGTTTTTT	CAWSARGWRNEKLFF
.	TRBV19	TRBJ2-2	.	TGTGCCAGTAGTATAGAGGGCGGGTCGAACACCGGGGAGCTGTTTTTT	CASSIEGGSNTGELFF
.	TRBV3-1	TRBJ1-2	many	TGTGCCAGCAGCCAAACAGGGTTGGGCTACACCTTC	CASSQTGLGYTF
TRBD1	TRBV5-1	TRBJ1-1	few	TGCGCCAGCAGTTCTCTCCCGGGACAGGGCTACACTGAAGCTTTCTTT	CASSSLPGQGYTEAFF
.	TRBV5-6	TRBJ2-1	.	TGTGCCAGCAGCTTGGGGCTAGTTACTTACAGTTCCTACGAGCAGTTCTTC	CASSLGLVTYSSYEQFF
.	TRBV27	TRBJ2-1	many	TGTGCCAGCAGTATCCAGGGGAGTAACTACAATGAGCAGTTCTTC	CASSIQGSNYNEQFF
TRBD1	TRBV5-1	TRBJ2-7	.	TGCGCCAGCAGCCCCGGACAGGGTCTCGAGCAGTACTTC	CASSPGQGLEQYF
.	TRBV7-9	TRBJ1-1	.	TGTGCCAGCAGCTTAGAGATAGGGGTGGCTGAAGCTTTCTTT	CASSLEIGVAEAFF
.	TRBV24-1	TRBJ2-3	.	TGTGCCACGAAGGACACTTTGAACACAGATACGCAGTATTTT	CATKDTLNTDTQYF
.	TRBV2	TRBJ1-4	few	TGTGCCAGCAAACCGGGTTCATATAATGAAAAACTGTTTTTT	CASKPGSYNEKLFF
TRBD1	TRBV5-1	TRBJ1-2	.	TGCGCCAGCAGAGGACAGGGGGAGAGCTATGGCTACACCTTC	CASRGQGESYGYTF
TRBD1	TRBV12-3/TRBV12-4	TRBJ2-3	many	TGTGCCAGCAGTTTAGGCAGGGGGTTCGCAGATACGCAGTATTTT	CASSLGRGFADTQYF